This TCR beta chain was recorded in a study of blood T cells in healthy people across ages. The CDR3 extends over 17 amino acids. The ends lost 2 bases at V and 2 bases at J; junction bases unmatched: 3. In its sample, this clonotype was seen a few times. PCR was performed a second time for roughly 7 to 12 cycles using a sample-barcoded 5' primer and a J-beta primer mix. TCRdb analysed the 5' RACE reads with MiXCR anew, one entry per CDR3 protein. The data hold 800,000 to 950,000 distinct CDR3 sequences, with just under 30% observed a single time. This sample also belongs to another study, concerning T cells of mothers and their children.

The sample consisted of blood. This rearrangement joins TRBV12-3 or TRBV12-4 to TRBJ2-4, with 13 bases lining up with TRBD2. This receptor was obtained from a middle-aged woman in good health. The CDR3 DNA follows: TGTGCCAGCAGTTTATTACTAGCGGGGGGGTCCAAAAACATTCAGTACTTC. Its protein product is CASSLLLAGGSKNIQYF.